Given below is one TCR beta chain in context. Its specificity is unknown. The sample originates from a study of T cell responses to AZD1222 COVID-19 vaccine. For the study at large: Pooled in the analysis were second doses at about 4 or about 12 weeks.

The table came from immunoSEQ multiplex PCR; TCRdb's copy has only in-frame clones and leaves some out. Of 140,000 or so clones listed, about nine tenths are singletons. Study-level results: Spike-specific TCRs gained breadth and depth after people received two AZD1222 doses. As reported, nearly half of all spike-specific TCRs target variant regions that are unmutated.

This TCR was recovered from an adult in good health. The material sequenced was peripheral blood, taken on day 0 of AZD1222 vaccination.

The CDR3 loop reads CASSIAGAYYNSPLHF. Written as DNA, the CDR3 is TGTGCCAGCAGCATCGCGGGGGCCTACTATAATTCACCCCTCCACTTT. V usage is TRBV27 and J usage is TRBJ1-6, with D maybe TRBD1 (6 bases). Germline V gene lookup returns CDR1 MNHEY and CDR2 SMNVEV (reference sequence). V shed 6 bases and J shed 3 bases, with 15 bases lying between them. This CDR3 has 16 residues.